The 27 T cell receptor beta chains below were found in one sample sequenced in a study of blood T cells in healthy people across ages. For the second PCR, which ran for about 7 to 11 cycles, a sample-barcoded 5' primer and a J-beta primer mix were used. TCRdb re-derived calls from the 5' RACE reads in MiXCR, one entry per CDR3 protein. The table records 800,000 to 900,000 distinct CDR3 sequences, approximately 59% of them present only once. Sequencing was carried out using blood. The source is a man aged 25-40 years in good health.

The chain has TRBV11-2 and TRBJ2-1, with D maybe TRBD1 (5 bases). Germline CDR1 is SGHAT and CDR2 is FQNNGV. V was pared by 5 bases and J by 8 bases, with 16 bases between. The CDR3 spans 14 residues. This chain's CDR3 is CASSQGVGSHEQFF. The CDR3 DNA reads as TGTGCCAGCAGCCAAGGGGTAGGATCTCATGAGCAGTTCTTC. Full variable domain (missing parts from reference TRBV11-2 and TRBJ2-1): EAGVAQSPRYKIIEKRQSVAFWCNPISGHATLYWYQQILGQGPKLLIQFQNNGVVDDSQLPKDRFSAERLKGVDSTLKIQPAKLEDSAVYLCASSQGVGSHEQFFGPGTRLTVL.

This clonotype was seen only a few times. The chain combines TRBV6-5 with TRBJ2-3, with a weak D call TRBD2 (5 bases). With 4 bases removed from V and 2 bases from J, the gap between germline ends came to 22 bases. CDR3 size: 18 residues. Germline lookup yields CDR1 MNHEY and CDR2 SVGAGI. The DNA of the CDR3 is TGTGCCAGCAGTTCGTCGGGGTTTGAGGTGTTTTTCACAGATACGCAGTATTTT. Amino acids: CASSSSGFEVFFTDTQYF.

As regards this clonotype: Compared with germline, one end of the junction differs, possibly owing to a read error. The chain carries TRBV7-7 and TRBJ2-5, with TRBD1 matching over 7 bases. The CDR3 spans 15 residues. CDR1 is SSHAT and CDR2 is FNYEAQ in the germline V gene (reference sequence). CDR3 coding DNA: TGTGCTAGCAGCCCTCAGGACAGGAACCAAGAGACCCAGTACTTC. This translates into CASSPQDRNQETQYF.

The J gene is TRBJ2-5, the V gene TRBV25-1; no clear D. Germline CDR1 reads MGHDK; CDR2 reads SYGVNS. The CDR3 has 15 residues. Trimming shortened V by 3 bases and J by 7 bases, and 18 bases separated the two germline ends. The CDR3 loop reads CASSDRSGALATQYF. In DNA, the CDR3 is TGTGCCAGCAGTGATAGATCGGGCGCGTTGGCGACCCAGTACTTC.

This chain links TRBV6-6 with TRBJ2-3; 7 nucleotides agree with TRBD1. V gave up 2 bases and J gave up 0 bases; unmatched junction bases: 5. Germline V CDR1 and CDR2: MNHNY, SVGAGI (reference sequence). The CDR3 extends over 16 amino acids. This CDR3 is CASSYQQGSSTDTQYF. The CDR3, as DNA: TGTGCCAGCAGTTACCAACAGGGGTCTAGCACAGATACGCAGTATTTT.

The chain is built from TRBV10-3 and TRBJ2-5; TRBD1 might be the D (5 bases). This CDR3 spans 13 amino acids. Germline CDR1 reads ENHRY; CDR2 reads SYGVKD. With 6 bases removed from V and 2 bases from J, the gap between germline ends came to 10 bases. CDR3 DNA sequence: TGTGCCATCAGCGGCGACAGTCAAGAGACCCAGTACTTC. Translating it yields CAISGDSQETQYF.

The chain employs TRBV27 and TRBJ2-3, with 7 bases matching TRBD1. J was trimmed by 4 bases and V by 8 bases; bases with no gene match: 9. This CDR3 contains 14 residues. Germline CDR1 MNHEY, CDR2 SMNVEV (reference sequence). DNA of the CDR3: TGTGCCAGCTGCCTTAACAGGGGAGCAGATACGCAGTATTTT. Translated: CASCLNRGADTQYF.

The gene calls are TRBV7-9 and TRBJ1-2; D may be TRBD1 (6 bases). V was trimmed by 5 bases and J by 8 bases, leaving 15 bases between them. CDR1 is SEHNR and CDR2 is FQNEAQ in the germline V gene (reference sequence). This CDR3 has 13 residues. The CDR3 sequence: CASSPNRAQGYTF. The CDR3, as DNA: TGTGCCAGCAGCCCTAACAGGGCCCAGGGCTACACCTTC. Complete variable domain (other parts from reference TRBV7-9 and TRBJ1-2): DTGVSQNPRHKITKRGQNVTFRCDPISEHNRLYWYRQTLGQGPEFLTYFQNEAQLEKSRLLSDRFSAERPKGSFSTLEIQRTEQGDSAMYLCASSPNRAQGYTFGSGTRLTVV.

This chain links TRBV25-1 with TRBJ2-5; D perhaps matches TRBD2 (7 bases). Germline values: CDR1 MGHDK, CDR2 SYGVNS. V was cut by 1 base and J by 4 bases, with 16 bases left in between. The CDR3 consists of 16 residues. CDR3 coding DNA: TGTGCCAGCAGTGAATCTCGCGGGGGCATGGGAGAGACCCAGTACTTC. It encodes CASSESRGGMGETQYF.

This chain connects TRBV6-1 to TRBJ2-3, with a tentative D call TRBD1 (5 bases). The V gene lost 4 bases and the J gene lost 5 bases, with 13 bases spanning the gap. The CDR3 is 14 amino acids. The germline CDR1 and CDR2 sequences are MNHNS and SASEGT. CDR3 in DNA: TGTGCCAGCAGTGGCAGGGTTGGGATAGATACGCAGTATTTT. This encodes CASSGRVGIDTQYF.

This clonotype was seen more than once but under ten times. V and J are TRBV7-3 and TRBJ1-4, with 11 nucleotides matching TRBD1. CDR1 and CDR2 (germline): SGHTA, FQGTGA. Losses at the gene ends were 3 bases for V and 8 bases for J; bases not matched to a gene: 17. The CDR3 is 19 residues long. The CDR3 reads CASSFPDRGPLQVWEKLFF. DNA of the CDR3: TGTGCCAGCAGCTTCCCGGACAGGGGGCCGCTTCAAGTATGGGAAAAACTGTTTTTT.

The V call is TRBV24-1, the J call TRBJ2-5; D uncertain. The germline V gene encodes CDR1 KGHDR and CDR2 SFDVKD. Trimming took off 4 bases at V and 4 bases at J, with 3 bases between the two ends. The CDR3 runs 11 residues. The CDR3 here is CATSERETQYF. CDR3 coding DNA: TGTGCCACCAGTGAGAGAGAGACCCAGTACTTC.

This clonotype was observed once. The chain is built from TRBV7-9 and TRBJ2-1; D ambiguous. Trimming removed 2 bases at V and 2 bases at J, with 7 bases between. Per germline, CDR1 SEHNR and CDR2 FQNEAQ (reference sequence). The CDR3 covers 14 residues. This CDR3 is CASSLTKTYNEQFF. The CDR3 nucleotides are TGTGCCAGCAGCTTAACTAAGACCTACAATGAGCAGTTCTTC.

Points on this clonotype: This clone may be a read error of a much larger clone one base away. The chain combines TRBV20-1 with TRBJ1-2; D not resolved. CDR1 and CDR2 (germline): DFQATT, SNEGSKA (reference sequence). The CDR3 is 13 amino acids. The CDR3 reads CGARYWEDYGYTF. CDR3 bases: TGCGGTGCTAGGTATTGGGAGGACTATGGCTACACCTTC.

V and J are TRBV2 and TRBJ1-4, with 7 bases fitting TRBD1. J lost 7 bases, V lost 7 bases, and 9 bases had no gene match. CDR1 is SNHLY and CDR2 is FYNNEI in the germline V gene. CDR3 size: 14 residues. DNA of the CDR3: TGTGCCAGCACCAGACAGGGTAGGAGTGAAAAACTGTTTTTT. It is translated as CASTRQGRSEKLFF.

The chain employs TRBV5-1 and TRBJ2-5, with D maybe TRBD2 (5 bases). This CDR3 has 15 amino acids. Germline assignment: CDR1 SGHRS and CDR2 YFSETQ. V shed 1 base and J shed 0 bases, with 10 bases lying between them. The CDR3 bases are TGCGCCAGCAGCTTGCTCACCGGGGACCAAGAGACCCAGTACTTC. It encodes CASSLLTGDQETQYF.

This clonotype was seen only a few times. This chain uses TRBV4-3 with TRBJ2-1; unclear D gene. Germline V gene sequence: CDR1 LGHNA, CDR2 YSLEER. The CDR3 length is 18 residues. With 1 base removed from V and 8 bases from J, the gap between germline ends came to 24 bases. CDR3 sequence reads: CASSQVMNFPATPDEQFF. CDR3 DNA: TGCGCCAGCAGCCAAGTAATGAACTTCCCGGCTACACCCGATGAGCAGTTCTTC.

CDR3 amino acids: CSARGVTHNYGYTF. CDR3 nucleotides: TGCAGTGCTAGAGGGGTGACTCATAACTATGGCTACACCTTC. This chain uses TRBV20-1 with TRBJ1-2; D ambiguous. In germline, CDR1 is DFQATT, CDR2 SNEGSKA (reference sequence). Trimming pared 1 base from V and 1 base from J, leaving 10 bases between. The CDR3 consists of 14 residues.

The chain combines TRBV5-1 with TRBJ1-2; TRBD1 matches at 8 bases. V was clipped by 9 bases and J by 4 bases; unmatched bases: 11. This CDR3 is built from 14 residues. The V gene's germline CDR1 is SGHRS and CDR2 YFSETQ. CDR3 loop: CATAPDRDPYGYTF. CDR3 coding DNA: TGCGCCACCGCGCCGGACAGGGATCCCTATGGCTACACCTTC.

This clonotype has only a few counts. This chain joins TRBV12-3 or TRBV12-4 and TRBJ2-3; 8 nucleotides agree with TRBD1. This CDR3 spans 14 amino acids. J lost 4 bases, V lost 6 bases, and 6 bases had no gene match. The CDR3 bases are TGTGCCAGCAGCCAGACAGGGGAGGCAGATACGCAGTATTTT. Residues: CASSQTGEADTQYF.

The chain links TRBV2 to TRBJ2-1; D gene ambiguous. The CDR3 extends over 14 amino acids. Trimming removed 2 bases from V and 7 bases from J, with 12 bases in between. Germline V gives CDR1 SNHLY, CDR2 FYNNEI. The CDR3 nucleotides read TGTGCCAGCAGTGAACGCGGTGGTAAGAATGAGCAGTTCTTC. Protein sequence: CASSERGGKNEQFF.

The rearrangement links TRBV7-2 to TRBJ2-7; D may be TRBD1 (6 bases). The closer fit of TRBJ2-5 to the DNA end suggests the J call may be wrong. The CDR3 runs to 15 residues. Germline loops: CDR1 SGHTA, CDR2 FQGNSA. CDR3 protein: CASSRQQGGQETQYF. The CDR3 DNA is TGTGCCAGCAGTCGACAACAGGGTGGGCAAGAGACCCAGTACTTC.

This CDR3 is CSARSGVTEAFF. The CDR3 coding sequence is TGCAGTGCTAGGTCGGGGGTCACTGAAGCTTTCTTT. This chain joins TRBV20-1 and TRBJ1-1; tentative D call: TRBD1 (5 bases). Germline values: CDR1 DFQATT, CDR2 SNEGSKA (reference sequence). The CDR3 contains 12 residues. The ends were cut back, 3 bases at V and 4 bases at J, with 9 bases in the middle.

This clonotype appeared a few times. The V and J genes are TRBV25-1 and TRBJ2-1; TRBD2 aligns across 12 bases. After removal of 11 bases from V and 7 bases from J, the junction contained 9 bases not matched to a gene. The CDR3 contains 14 residues. Germline V gene lookup returns CDR1 MGHDK and CDR2 SYGVNS. CDR3 sequence (DNA): TGTGCCGTGTCTAGCGGGGGGGCCGCGAATGAGCAGTTCTTC. Translated: CAVSSGGAANEQFF. The full variable domain, its missing parts supplied by reference TRBV25-1 and TRBJ2-1, is EADIYQTPRYLVIGTGKKITLECSQTMGHDKMYWYQQDPGMELHLIHYSYGVNSTEKGDLSSESTVSRIRTEHFPLTLESARPSHTSQYLCAVSSGGAANEQFFGPGTRLTVL.

This rearrangement joins TRBV7-9 to TRBJ2-1, with 8 bases identical to TRBD2. With 8 bases clipped from V and 5 bases from J, the junction kept 5 bases outside the gene matches. The CDR3 runs 13 residues. CDR1 is SEHNR, CDR2 FQNEAQ, per germline (reference sequence). As DNA, the CDR3 is TGTGCCAGCCCCCCGGGGGGGAACAATGAGCAGTTCTTC. Amino acids: CASPPGGNNEQFF.

The chain carries TRBV27 and TRBJ2-7; D is undetermined. V was trimmed by 6 bases and J by 5 bases, leaving 14 bases between them. Germline CDR1 is MNHEY and CDR2 is SMNVEV (reference sequence). This CDR3 spans 13 amino acids. The CDR3 sequence is CASSLRPYNEQYF. DNA of the CDR3: TGTGCCAGCAGCTTGAGGCCCTACAACGAGCAGTACTTC.

In regard to this clonotype: Since a much larger clone is just one base distant, this may be a read error. The chain uses TRBV4-2 and TRBJ1-2; tentatively, D is TRBD1 (5 bases). The CDR3 is made up of 13 amino acids. Trimming left V 0 bases short and J 3 bases short, with 5 bases between. Germline V lookup: CDR1 LGHNA, CDR2 YNFKEQ. The CDR3 here is CASSQEQDYGYTF. DNA for the CDR3: TGTGCCAGCAGCCAAGAACAGGACTATGGCTACACCTTC.